Below, 7 T cell receptor beta chains from the same sample are listed, as sequenced in a study of T cell responses to AZD1222 COVID-19 vaccine. Profiled with immunoSEQ multiplex PCR; TCRdb holds only in-frame clones, not every one. The sample holds tens of thousands of clones, roughly 90% seen once. The starting material was peripheral blood, obtained on day 0 of AZD1222 vaccination. The receptors were gathered from an adult in good health.

V and J are TRBV4-1 and TRBJ1-2; the D is unclear. V was cut by 4 bases and J by 4 bases, with 22 bases left in between. This CDR3 is 17 amino acids long. Germline assignment: CDR1 MGHRA and CDR2 YSYEKL. CDR3 sequence: CASSRALGQARSYGYTF. The CDR3, as DNA: TGCGCCAGCAGCCGGGCCCTAGGTCAGGCAAGGAGCTATGGCTACACCTTC.

This sequence joins TRBV6-2 or TRBV6-3 and TRBJ1-6, with D unclear. Per the germline V gene, CDR1 is MNHEY and CDR2 is SVGEGT. V was trimmed by 0 bases and J by 7 bases, leaving 7 bases between them. The CDR3 contains 14 residues. The CDR3 DNA reads TGTGCCAGCAGTTACTCGGACCGAAATTCACCCCTCCACTTT. It codes for CASSYSDRNSPLHF.

This clone was observed a single time. CDR3 in DNA: TGTGCCAGCGCATTGGTACAGGGCCAGCCCCAGCATTTT. Its translation: CASALVQGQPQHF. This chain links TRBV6-5 with TRBJ1-5; D perhaps matches TRBD1 (6 bases). The germline CDR1 and CDR2 sequences are MNHEY and SVGAGI. V lost 8 bases to trimming and J lost 7 bases, with 15 bases between them. This CDR3 has 13 residues.

CDR3 sequence (DNA): TGTGCCACCAGCCGGACAGGGGGCACAGATACGCAGTATTTT. Translating it yields CATSRTGGTDTQYF. The genes are TRBV24-1 and TRBJ2-3; the match to TRBD1 covers 9 bases. Germline CDR1 is KGHDR and CDR2 is SFDVKD. This CDR3 contains 14 residues. Germline trimming cut 7 bases from V and 1 base from J; bases unmatched to any gene: 2.

This clone appeared a few times. The chain is built from TRBV10-3 and TRBJ2-2; D is uncertain. Trimming cost V 5 bases and J 5 bases, with 12 bases left between them. CDR1 is ENHRY and CDR2 is SYGVKD in the germline V gene. This CDR3 is 14 amino acids long. The CDR3 DNA follows: TGTGCCATCAGTCTCTTAAAGGAGACCGGGGAGCTGTTTTTT. Translated, it gives CAISLLKETGELFF.

The chain uses TRBV4-3 and TRBJ2-7; D possibly matches TRBD1 or TRBD2 (5 bases each). The CDR3 is 14 residues long. Trimming took off 4 bases at V and 6 bases at J, with 16 bases between the two ends. CDR1 and CDR2 (germline): LGHNA, YSLEER. The CDR3 loop is CASSPAQGRGEQYF. CDR3 in DNA: TGCGCCAGCAGCCCTGCGCAGGGACGCGGCGAGCAGTACTTC.

This clone was detected only once. J is TRBJ2-3 and V is TRBV9; tentative D call: TRBD2 (6 bases). Trimming took 0 bases from V and 2 from J, leaving 7 bases between them. The CDR3 is 14 residues long. Per the germline V gene, CDR1 is SGDLS and CDR2 is YYNGEE. The CDR3: CASSVGGLTDTQYF. CDR3 nucleotide sequence: TGTGCCAGCAGCGTAGGGGGACTCACAGATACGCAGTATTTT.